These 12 T cell receptor beta chains originate from one sample sequenced in a study of breast tumors, draining lymph nodes, adjacent tissues. TCRdb reprocessed the multiplex PCR reads via MiXCR and lists one record per CDR3 protein. In the table there are some 230,000 distinct CDR3 sequences, nearly 35% of which are singletons. Axillary draining lymph nodes of breast cancer patients supplied the node samples. What was sequenced was axillary lymph node tissue. The source is a female donor with breast cancer. Some clones in this sample may be carry-over from other donors' samples.

The table lists this clonotype with a few counts. The chain has TRBV20-1 and TRBJ2-2; 8 nucleotides match TRBD2. Looked up from germline, CDR1 is DFQATT and CDR2 is SNEGSKA (reference sequence). Trimming at V came to 0 bases and at J to 1 base, leaving 10 bases not matched to a gene. This CDR3 is built from 18 residues. The CDR3 here is CSARDPGRGGENTGELFF. The CDR3 DNA follows: TGCAGTGCTAGAGATCCGGGCCGGGGGGGGGAGAACACCGGGGAGCTGTTTTTT.

This clonotype was recorded many times. The chain links TRBV6-5 to TRBJ1-3; 7 bases agree with TRBD1. V lost 4 bases and J lost 0; bases outside the gene matches: 9. Germline CDR1 and CDR2: MNHEY and SVGAGI. The CDR3 extends over 17 amino acids. The CDR3 is CASSSQQGTSSGNTIYF. The CDR3 nucleotides are TGTGCCAGCAGTTCACAACAGGGGACTTCCTCTGGAAACACCATATATTTT.

This clonotype occurred many times. The V call is TRBV19, the J call TRBJ2-7; D is perhaps TRBD1 or TRBD2 (5 bases each). This CDR3 has 14 residues. The ends were cut back, 6 bases at V and 6 bases at J, with 18 bases in the middle. Germline V CDR1 and CDR2: LNHDA, SQIVND (reference sequence). As DNA, the CDR3 is TGTGCCAGTAGCCCTTGGGCCGGGGCGGCCGAGCAGTACTTC. Translating it yields CASSPWAGAAEQYF.

This clonotype has more than one count but fewer than ten. The chain couples TRBV4-1 to TRBJ1-2, with D perhaps matching TRBD1 (6 bases). This CDR3 has 13 amino acids. V was cut by 1 base and J by 8 bases, with 11 bases left in between. Germline V lookup: CDR1 MGHRA, CDR2 YSYEKL. The CDR3 DNA reads as TGCGCCAGCAGCCAAGCCAGGGACACAGGCTACACCTTC. It codes for CASSQARDTGYTF.

In its sample, this clonotype was seen many times. This rearrangement joins TRBV7-3 to TRBJ2-2, with D uncertain. Germline CDR1 and CDR2: SGHTA and FQGTGA. With 5 bases removed from V and 8 bases from J, the gap between germline ends came to 12 bases. The CDR3 has 13 residues. The CDR3 DNA follows: TGTGCCAGCAGCCCTGCTGGCTGGGGGGAGCTGTTTTTT. Its translation is CASSPAGWGELFF. Together with reference TRBV7-3 and TRBJ2-2, the CDR3 gives the full variable domain: GAGVSQTPSNKVTEKGKYVELRCDPISGHTALYWYRQSLGQGPEFLIYFQGTGAADDSGLPNDRFFAVRPEGSVSTLKIQRTERGDSAVYLCASSPAGWGELFFGEGSRLTVL.

A note on this clonotype: This could be a read error, since a much larger clone is one nucleotide away. V and J are TRBV6-5 and TRBJ1-1, with TRBD1 matching 7 bases. Germline assignment: CDR1 MNHEY and CDR2 SVGAGI. V gave up 5 bases and J gave up 4 bases; unmatched junction bases: 1. CDR3 length: 12 amino acids. Here the CDR3 reads CASSDRVTEAFF. The CDR3, as DNA: TGTGCCAGCAGTGACAGGGTCACTGAAGCTTTCTTT.

The genes are TRBV11-2 and TRBJ2-2, with 12 bases lining up with TRBD2. This CDR3 is built from 16 residues. Germline loops: CDR1 SGHAT, CDR2 FQNNGV. Unmatched junction bases numbered 6, after V lost 4 bases and J lost 6 bases. The CDR3 region has the DNA TGTGCCAGCAGCTCGAAACTAGCGGGGGGCGCCGGGGAGCTGTTTTTT. Protein sequence: CASSSKLAGGAGELFF.

As for this clonotype: A read error is possible here, since a much larger clone lies one base away. The chain uses TRBV6-5 and TRBJ1-5, with a tentative D call TRBD1 (5 bases). This CDR3 is built from 13 residues. The ends were cut back, 6 bases at V and 4 bases at J, with 10 bases in the middle. Germline V gives CDR1 MNHEY, CDR2 SVGAGI. CDR3 coding DNA: TGTGCCAGCAGGCATGGGGCTAATCAGCCCCAGCATTTT. This translates into CASRHGANQPQHF.

The chain combines TRBV2 with TRBJ2-1; 10 nucleotides match TRBD1. CDR3 size: 15 residues. Germline lookup yields CDR1 SNHLY and CDR2 FYNNEI. Germline trimming cut 5 bases from V and 12 bases from J; bases unmatched to any gene: 13. Here the CDR3 DNA reads TGTGCCAGCAGTCAACGACAGGGGGCGACAGATACGCAGTTCTTC. It yields the protein CASSQRQGATDTQFF.

This clonotype was found many times. The chain combines TRBV12-3 or TRBV12-4 with TRBJ2-1, with D unclear. The CDR3 covers 14 residues. The V end lost 5 bases, the J end lost 8 bases, and 16 bases lay between the germline ends. Written as DNA, the CDR3 is TGTGCCAGCAGTCCACGTGAGCGCCGTCATGAGCAGTTCTTC. It codes for CASSPRERRHEQFF.

This clonotype was counted ten times or more. The chain combines TRBV5-1 with TRBJ1-2; no reliable D call. Per germline, CDR1 SGHRS and CDR2 YFSETQ. V lost 4 bases and J lost 0, with 10 bases in between. The CDR3 spans 14 residues. Here the CDR3 reads CASSVPGTNYGYTF. The DNA of the CDR3 is TGCGCCAGCAGCGTACCGGGAACTAACTATGGCTACACCTTC.

This clonotype was picked up many times. This chain joins TRBV6-5 and TRBJ2-5; no definite D call. There are 11 residues in the CDR3. V was pared by 6 bases and J by 9 bases, with 11 bases between. Germline-derived CDR1 and CDR2 are MNHEY and SVGAGI. For the CDR3, the DNA is TGTGCCAGCAGCTACGGGTTAGCCCAGTACTTC. It specifies CASSYGLAQYF.